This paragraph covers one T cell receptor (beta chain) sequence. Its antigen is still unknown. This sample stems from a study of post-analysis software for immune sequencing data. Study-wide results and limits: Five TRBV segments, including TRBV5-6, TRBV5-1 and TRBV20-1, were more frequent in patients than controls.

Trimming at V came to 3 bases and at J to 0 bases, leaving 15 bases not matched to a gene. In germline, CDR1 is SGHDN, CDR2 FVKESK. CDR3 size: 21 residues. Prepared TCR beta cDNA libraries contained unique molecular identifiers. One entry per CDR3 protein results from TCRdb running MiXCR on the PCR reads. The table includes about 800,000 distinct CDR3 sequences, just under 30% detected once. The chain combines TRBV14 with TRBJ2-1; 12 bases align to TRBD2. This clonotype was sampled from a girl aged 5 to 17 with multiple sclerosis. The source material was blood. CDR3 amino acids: CASSHPSGTSGLTYSYNEQFF. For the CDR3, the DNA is TGTGCCAGCAGCCACCCAAGTGGGACTAGCGGGCTGACATACTCCTACAATGAGCAGTTCTTC.